The following is a T cell receptor beta chain sequence with its context. Its antigen is not known. TCRdb analysed the RT-PCR reads with MiXCR anew, one entry per CDR3 protein. Of 700,000 to 900,000 distinct CDR3 sequences listed, less than 25% are singletons. This record belongs to a study of response to subunit inactivated influenza vaccine. Study-wide points: Authors suggested that a seasonal influenza vaccination recruits few new T cells each time.

This receptor was identified in a man aged 45-65 years who received an inactivated influenza vaccine. The source was PBMCs from blood, collected about 5 days after vaccination.

The CDR3 reads CATGGFGGKNEQFF. The CDR3 DNA sequence: TGTGCCACCGGAGGCTTTGGGGGGAAGAATGAGCAGTTCTTC. The chain combines TRBV10-3 with TRBJ2-1; tentative D call: TRBD2 (6 bases). The germline V and J ends were trimmed by 10 bases and 7 bases, with 20 bases remaining between them. This CDR3 is built from 14 residues. The germline V gene encodes CDR1 ENHRY and CDR2 SYGVKD.